Below, 27 T cell receptor beta chains from the same sample are listed, as sequenced in a study of blood T cells in healthy people across ages. Through a sample-barcoded 5' primer and a J-beta primer mix, a second PCR was run for roughly 6 to 11 cycles. TCRdb itself ran the 5' RACE reads through MiXCR, one entry per CDR3 protein. The sample has roughly 2 million distinct CDR3 sequences, about 50% seen once. The sample consisted of blood. These receptors came from a woman aged 35 to 49 in good health.

The V gene is TRBV4-1, the J gene TRBJ1-4, with D tentatively TRBD1 (5 bases). Germline V gene data show CDR1 as MGHRA and CDR2 as YSYEKL. The CDR3 has 17 residues. Trimming stripped 4 bases from V and 0 bases from J, with 15 bases between. The DNA of the CDR3 is TGCGCCAGCAGCCTAGGCGCAGGGACCTCAACTAATGAAAAACTGTTTTTT. It yields the protein CASSLGAGTSTNEKLFF.

V and J are TRBV5-1 and TRBJ2-3; a weak D match, TRBD1 (6 bases). Trimming shortened V by 0 bases and J by 3 bases, and 14 bases separated the two germline ends. Looked up from germline, CDR1 is SGHRS and CDR2 is YFSETQ. The CDR3 length is 16 residues. The CDR3: CASSLASLQGTDTQYF. The CDR3, as DNA: TGCGCCAGCAGCTTGGCTTCGCTACAGGGTACAGATACGCAGTATTTT.

V and J are TRBV12-3 or TRBV12-4 and TRBJ1-2; D gene uncertain. This CDR3 region has 13 residues. Trimming cost V 5 bases and J 2 bases, with 9 bases left between them. CDR3 region: CASSPSPNYGYTF. The DNA of the CDR3 is TGTGCCAGCAGTCCTTCCCCAAACTATGGCTACACCTTC.

This clonotype was observed a handful of times. The chain recombines TRBV27 with TRBJ2-5, with a weak D call TRBD1 (5 bases). The ends were cut back, 3 bases at V and 0 bases at J, with 8 bases in the middle. The CDR3 has 14 amino acids. The V gene's germline CDR1 is MNHEY and CDR2 SMNVEV (reference sequence). The chain's CDR3 is CASSFYRNQETQYF. The CDR3 bases are TGTGCCAGCAGTTTTTACAGGAACCAAGAGACCCAGTACTTC.

The rearrangement uses TRBV6-2 or TRBV6-3 and TRBJ2-1; 9 nucleotides line up with TRBD2. This CDR3 has 21 amino acids. Germline loops: CDR1 MNHEY, CDR2 SVGEGT. V dropped 0 bases and J dropped 0; count of bases not matched to a gene: 15. The CDR3 here is CASSYSTRDSGGKSSYNEQFF. The CDR3 region has the DNA TGTGCCAGCAGTTACTCGACCAGGGATAGCGGGGGAAAAAGCTCCTACAATGAGCAGTTCTTC.

This clonotype was detected a few times. V usage is TRBV6-2 or TRBV6-3 and J usage is TRBJ2-7; 11 bases line up with TRBD1. Germline V gives CDR1 MNHEY, CDR2 SVGEGT. This CDR3 has 20 amino acids. V trimming: 4 bases; J trimming: 6 bases; junction bases outside the gene matches: 23. This chain's CDR3 is CASSFQVGQGARKYSAEQYF. CDR3 coding DNA: TGTGCCAGCAGTTTTCAAGTTGGACAGGGGGCAAGAAAATACTCGGCCGAGCAGTACTTC.

V gene TRBV7-8 combines with J gene TRBJ2-3; weak D call: TRBD1 (5 bases). Trimming removed 5 bases at V and 5 bases at J, with 23 bases between. CDR1 and CDR2 from the germline V gene are SGHVS and FQNEAQ. This CDR3 spans 17 amino acids. CDR3 nucleotides: TGTGCCAGCAGCCTCCGCAGGACACCCCGCACAGGAGATACGCAGTATTTT. Translating it yields CASSLRRTPRTGDTQYF.

About this clonotype: A much larger clone is a single base away; this may be a read error. The chain employs TRBV7-2 and TRBJ2-7, with TRBD2 matching over 11 bases. Germline-derived CDR1 and CDR2 are SGHTA and FQGNSA. The CDR3 totals 14 residues. The CDR3 is CASGFSGGAYEQYF. In DNA, the CDR3 is TGTGCCAGCGGCTTTAGCGGGGGGGCCTACGAGCAGTACTTC.

This clonotype was counted only a few times. This sequence joins TRBV6-5 and TRBJ1-2, with 10 bases lining up with TRBD1. The CDR3 is made up of 14 amino acids. Trimming cost V 4 bases and J 8 bases; bases outside gene matches: 7. Germline V lookup: CDR1 MNHEY, CDR2 SVGAGI. The CDR3 DNA is TGTGCCAGCAGTTCCCGACAGGGGGCGGGGGGCTACACCTTC. Translating it yields CASSSRQGAGGYTF.

The rearrangement joins TRBV29-1 to TRBJ1-1; D is uncertain. The germline V and J ends were trimmed by 6 bases and 6 bases, with 8 bases remaining between them. There are 10 residues in the CDR3. Germline V gene sequence: CDR1 SQVTM, CDR2 ANQGSEA. For the CDR3, the DNA is TGCAGCGTAGAAAACGCTGAAGCTTTCTTT. Translated, it gives CSVENAEAFF.

Turning to this clonotype: The junction differs from germline at one of its ends, possibly a read error. This chain uses TRBV16 with TRBJ2-3, with D possibly matching TRBD2 (6 bases). Germline V gene lookup returns CDR1 KGHSY and CDR2 FQNENV. This CDR3 has 15 amino acids. DNA for the CDR3: TGTGCCAGCAGCCAATACGGGGGAAGCACAGAGACGCAGTATTTT. The encoded protein is CASSQYGGSTETQYF.

This chain links TRBV2 with TRBJ2-1; D is ambiguous. Trimming left V 2 bases short and J 7 bases short, with 18 bases between. The CDR3 contains 16 residues. CDR1 and CDR2 (germline): SNHLY, FYNNEI. In nucleotides, the CDR3 is TGTGCCAGCAGTGAATACAGCCTGGGAATTAGAAATGAGCAGTTCTTC. Protein product: CASSEYSLGIRNEQFF. Using reference TRBV2 and TRBJ2-1 for the parts outside the CDR3, the full variable domain is EPEVTQTPSHQVTQMGQEVILRCVPISNHLYFYWYRQILGQKVEFLVSFYNNEISEKSEIFDDQFSVERPDGSNFTLKIRSTKLEDSAMYFCASSEYSLGIRNEQFFGPGTRLTVL.

The gene calls are TRBV6-6 and TRBJ2-1; 11 positions match TRBD2. From germline, CDR1 is MNHNY and CDR2 SVGAGI (reference sequence). CDR3 length: 14 residues. The ends lost 6 bases at V and 9 bases at J; junction bases unmatched: 7. CDR3 residues: CASRTEGLAAEQFF. Here the CDR3 DNA reads TGTGCCAGCAGGACGGAGGGACTAGCGGCTGAGCAGTTCTTC.

The chain couples TRBV7-8 to TRBJ1-4; D is possibly TRBD1 (5 bases). This CDR3 spans 16 amino acids. V lost 0 bases and J lost 8, with 16 bases in between. Germline CDR1 is SGHVS and CDR2 is FQNEAQ. CDR3 sequence: CASSLASAGMDEKLFF. CDR3 coding DNA: TGTGCCAGCAGCTTAGCGTCTGCAGGGATGGACGAAAAACTGTTTTTT. Supplemented by reference TRBV7-8 and TRBJ1-4, the full variable domain reads GAGVSQSPRYKVAKRGQDVALRCDPISGHVSLFWYQQALGQGPEFLTYFQNEAQLDKSGLPSDRFFAERPEGSVSTLKIQRTQQEDSAVYLCASSLASAGMDEKLFFGSGTQLSVL.

The chain carries TRBV6-6 and TRBJ1-2, with TRBD1 matching 7 bases. The V and J ends lost 5 bases and 4 bases, in that order; junction bases with no gene match: 7. Germline lookup yields CDR1 MNHNY and CDR2 SVGAGI (reference sequence). The CDR3 runs to 14 residues. CDR3 nucleotide sequence: TGTGCCAGCAGTCTGACAGGGAGGGTCTATGGCTACACCTTC. It specifies CASSLTGRVYGYTF.

This clonotype was recorded a few times. The CDR3 is CASRSLAGPPHNEQFF. CDR3 nucleotide sequence: TGTGCCAGCAGGTCTTTGGCGGGGCCTCCGCACAATGAGCAGTTCTTC. The genes are TRBV7-9 and TRBJ2-1; perhaps TRBD2 as D (6 bases). Per the germline V gene, CDR1 is SEHNR and CDR2 is FQNEAQ (reference sequence). V lost 6 bases to trimming and J lost 5 bases, with 20 bases between them. CDR3 size: 16 residues.

The chain has TRBV5-6 and TRBJ2-7; weak D call: TRBD1 (5 bases). The CDR3 has 13 residues. Trimming took 5 bases from V and 3 from J, leaving 12 bases between them. CDR1 and CDR2 from the germline V gene are SGHDT and YYEEEE. The DNA of the CDR3 is TGTGCCAGCAGTGTGGGGCCGATCTACGAGCAGTACTTC. This sequence encodes CASSVGPIYEQYF. The whole variable domain, remainder taken from reference TRBV5-6 and TRBJ2-7, is DAGVTQSPTHLIKTRGQQVTLRCSPKSGHDTVSWYQQALGQGPQFIFQYYEEEERQRGNFPDRFSGHQFPNYSSELNVNALLLGDSALYLCASSVGPIYEQYFGPGTRLTVT.

This chain uses TRBV5-6 with TRBJ2-3; 8 nucleotides align to TRBD2. This CDR3 has 16 amino acids. The trim removed 5 bases at V and 6 bases at J, leaving 14 bases unmatched. Germline V gene sequence: CDR1 SGHDT, CDR2 YYEEEE. The DNA for the CDR3 is TGTGCCAGCAGTCAAAGACGGGGGGGACTCCTGGATACGCAGTATTTT. Amino acid sequence: CASSQRRGGLLDTQYF.

This clonotype occurred a few times. The rearrangement links TRBV4-3 to TRBJ1-1, with TRBD1 matching over 8 bases. Germline V gene sequence: CDR1 LGHNA, CDR2 YSLEER. V lost 1 base and J lost 5; bases outside the gene matches: 9. This CDR3 is built from 16 residues. This CDR3 is CASSQAPTGGGTEAFF. The CDR3 nucleotides are TGCGCCAGCAGCCAAGCGCCTACAGGGGGAGGGACTGAAGCTTTCTTT.

The genes are TRBV5-1 and TRBJ2-3; possible D gene TRBD1, 5 bases. V lost 4 bases, J lost 2 bases, and 14 bases lay in between. Germline values: CDR1 SGHRS, CDR2 YFSETQ. This CDR3 spans 15 amino acids. The CDR3 loop reads CASSPKGADTDTQYF. As DNA, the CDR3 is TGCGCCAGCAGCCCAAAAGGGGCAGACACAGATACGCAGTATTTT.

This clonotype was picked up a small number of times. The chain uses TRBV28 and TRBJ2-7; TRBD2 is a possible D gene (7 bases). The CDR3 runs to 14 residues. With 8 bases removed from V and 3 bases from J, the gap between germline ends came to 17 bases. Germline lookup yields CDR1 MDHEN and CDR2 SYDVKM. The CDR3 loop is CASSPSGGLYEQYF. CDR3 in DNA: TGTGCCAGCTCCCCATCCGGGGGGCTCTACGAGCAGTACTTC.

CDR3 bases: TGTGCCAGCAGCCCGGACAGCGCGTCTGATGAAAAACTGTTTTTT. The encoded protein is CASSPDSASDEKLFF. The rearrangement uses TRBV12-3 or TRBV12-4 and TRBJ1-4; possibly TRBD1 for D (6 bases). The germline V and J ends were trimmed by 6 bases and 6 bases, with 17 bases remaining between them. The CDR3 length is 15 residues.

Only one count was recorded for this clonotype. The genes are TRBV28 and TRBJ1-2; no firm D call. V was clipped by 5 bases and J by 5 bases, with 9 bases between them. The CDR3 is 12 amino acids. Germline assignment: CDR1 MDHEN and CDR2 SYDVKM. The CDR3 protein is CASSRISYGYTF. As DNA, the CDR3 is TGTGCCAGCAGTAGGATATCATATGGCTACACCTTC.

The CDR3 loop is CASIARGRAYNEQFF. CDR3 nucleotide sequence: TGTGCCAGCATTGCAAGGGGACGGGCTTACAATGAGCAGTTCTTC. The chain carries TRBV28 and TRBJ2-1; the D call may be TRBD1 or TRBD2 (5 bases each). The CDR3 consists of 15 residues. Germline loops: CDR1 MDHEN, CDR2 SYDVKM. V lost 7 bases and J 4 bases, leaving 17 bases between the germline ends.

This clonotype was seen repeatedly, ten times or more. This chain joins TRBV29-1 and TRBJ2-1; D call uncertain. Trimming shortened V by 4 bases and J by 10 bases, and 8 bases separated the two germline ends. This CDR3 has 10 amino acids. Germline values: CDR1 SQVTM, CDR2 ANQGSEA. DNA of the CDR3: TGCAGCGTTGGTGTCCGGGAGCAGTTCTTC. Translating it yields CSVGVREQFF.

The gene calls are TRBV20-1 and TRBJ2-4, with D tentatively TRBD1 or TRBD2 (5 bases each). The CDR3 covers 13 residues. Trimming stripped 6 bases from V and 2 bases from J, with 11 bases between. CDR1 is DFQATT, CDR2 SNEGSKA, per germline (reference sequence). CDR3 loop: CSAPGTTKNIQYF. The CDR3 DNA follows: TGCAGTGCGCCCGGGACCACCAAAAACATTCAGTACTTC.

V is TRBV29-1 and J is TRBJ2-4; TRBD2 agrees at 7 bases. The J call may be mistaken, given a closer DNA end match to TRBJ2-5. CDR1 is SQVTM, CDR2 ANQGSEA, per germline. This CDR3 contains 13 residues. As DNA, the CDR3 is TGCAGCGGGTCCTGGGGGGGAGGAGAGACCCAGTACTTC. It specifies CSGSWGGGETQYF.